A selection of T cell receptor beta chains follows, all from one sample in a study of blood T cell repertoires in COVID-19. Data came from immunoSEQ multiplex PCR; TCRdb stores just in-frame clones and leaves some out. Of approximately 200,000 clones detected, around 80% appear once; the ten largest clones hold 9.5% to 15%. Material for sequencing was peripheral blood. The source of these receptors is a woman in her forties or fifties with acute or convalescent COVID-19. Each CDR3 is given with its conserved first and last residue. D genes are given only for firm matches. The size entry is marked missing in some rows and otherwise reads once, few, many or a size class.

>.|.|TRBJ1-2|TRBV5-1
CASSLSGGDGYTF
TGCGCCAGCAGCTTGTCGGGGGGCGATGGCTACACCTTC
>TRBD2|few|TRBJ2-1|TRBV5-1
CASSPLGGSYNEQFF
TGCGCCAGCAGCCCCCTGGGGGGGTCCTACAATGAGCAGTTCTTC
>.|.|TRBJ2-5|TRBV30
CAWSIDRETQYF
TGTGCCTGGAGTATCGATCGGGAGACCCAGTACTTC
>.|.|TRBJ1-1|TRBV9
CASSPGGGRSEAFF
TGTGCCAGCAGCCCGGGGGGGGGACGATCTGAAGCTTTCTTT
>TRBD1|.|TRBJ1-4|TRBV29-1
CSVAGTGFEKLFF
TGCAGCGTTGCCGGGACAGGGTTTGAAAAACTGTTTTTT
>TRBD1|.|TRBJ2-3|TRBV5-5
CASSSGTGVNTQYF
TGTGCCAGCAGTTCTGGGACAGGGGTGAATACGCAGTATTTT
>.|.|TRBJ2-1|TRBV19
CASSMLGGRGDEQFF
TGTGCCAGTAGTATGTTGGGAGGACGCGGGGATGAGCAGTTCTTC
>.|.|TRBJ2-2|TRBV3-1/TRBV3-2
CASREGAGSGELFF
TGTGCCAGCCGTGAAGGGGCCGGATCCGGGGAGCTGTTTTTT
>.|.|TRBJ2-7|TRBV7-2
CASSFRQGLSYEQYF
TGTGCCAGCAGCTTTCGACAGGGACTCTCCTACGAGCAGTACTTC
>.|.|TRBJ1-1|TRBV7-2
CASSFSALNTEAFF
TGTGCCAGCAGCTTTAGCGCTTTGAACACTGAAGCTTTCTTT
>TRBD1|.|TRBJ1-4|TRBV5-6
CASSGTGGSKLFF
TGTGCCAGCAGCGGGACAGGGGGCTCGAAACTGTTTTTT
>TRBD1|.|TRBJ1-2|TRBV7-8
CASSFGTADYGYTF
TGTGCCAGCAGCTTCGGGACAGCCGACTATGGCTACACCTTC
>.|.|TRBJ1-4|TRBV3-1/TRBV3-2
CASSQPSAGEKLFF
TGTGCCAGCAGCCAGCCCTCAGCGGGGGAAAAACTGTTTTTT
>.|.|TRBJ1-2|TRBV6-6
CASSYPGVPYGYTF
TGTGCCAGCAGTTACCCGGGGGTTCCTTATGGCTACACCTTC